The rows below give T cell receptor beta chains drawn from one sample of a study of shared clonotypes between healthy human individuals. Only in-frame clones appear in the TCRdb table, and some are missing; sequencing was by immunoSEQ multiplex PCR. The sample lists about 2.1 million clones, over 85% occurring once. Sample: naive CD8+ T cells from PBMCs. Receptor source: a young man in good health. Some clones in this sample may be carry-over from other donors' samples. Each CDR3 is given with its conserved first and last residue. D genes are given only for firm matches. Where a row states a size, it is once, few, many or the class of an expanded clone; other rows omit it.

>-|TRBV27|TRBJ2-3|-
CASSLMVGTDTQYF
TGTGCCAGCAGTTTAATGGTAGGAACAGATACGCAGTATTTT
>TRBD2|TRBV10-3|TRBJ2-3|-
CAISDLAGAQGTDTQYF
TGTGCCATCAGTGACCTAGCGGGAGCTCAGGGCACAGATACGCAGTATTTT
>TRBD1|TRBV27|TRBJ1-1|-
CASSFTGGGTEAFF
TGTGCCAGCAGTTTTACAGGGGGTGGGACTGAAGCTTTCTTT
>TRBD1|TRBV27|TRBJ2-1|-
CASSLSIGDRVPYNEQFF
TGTGCCAGCAGTTTATCGATAGGGGACAGGGTACCCTACAATGAGCAGTTCTTC
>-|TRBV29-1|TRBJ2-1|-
CSAIEGGSYNEQFF
TGCAGCGCCATCGAGGGGGGCTCCTACAATGAGCAGTTCTTC
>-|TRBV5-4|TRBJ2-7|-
CASSSGLAGTPEQYF
TGTGCCAGCAGCTCCGGTTTGGCGGGAACGCCCGAGCAGTACTTC
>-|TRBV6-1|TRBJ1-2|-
CASSERLHQGGYTF
TGTGCCAGCAGTGAACGCCTTCACCAGGGAGGCTACACCTTC
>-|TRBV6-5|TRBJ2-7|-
CASSYRRASYEQYF
TGTGCCAGCAGTTATAGAAGGGCCTCCTACGAGCAGTACTTC
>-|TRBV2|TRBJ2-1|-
CASSDSNGWNEQFF
TGTGCCAGCAGTGACAGCAACGGGTGGAATGAGCAGTTCTTC
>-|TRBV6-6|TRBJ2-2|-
CASRGLNTGELFF
TGTGCCAGCAGGGGACTCAACACCGGGGAGCTGTTTTTT
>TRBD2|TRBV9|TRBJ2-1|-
CASSSGGTSGINEQFF
TGTGCCAGCAGCTCAGGCGGGACTAGCGGTATCAATGAGCAGTTCTTC
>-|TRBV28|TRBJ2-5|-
CASSLPRLGQETQYF
TGTGCCAGCAGTTTACCAAGACTCGGCCAAGAGACCCAGTACTTC
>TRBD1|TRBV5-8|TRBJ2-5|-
CASSTRDRGLETQYF
TGTGCCAGCAGCACACGGGACAGGGGCTTGGAGACCCAGTACTTC
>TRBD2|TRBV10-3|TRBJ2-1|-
CAVLGTSGSREQFF
TGTGCCGTCCTAGGGACTAGCGGGAGTCGTGAGCAGTTCTTC
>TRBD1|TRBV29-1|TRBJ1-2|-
CSVEGGVIRTGGYGYTF
TGCAGCGTTGAGGGAGGGGTAATTAGGACAGGGGGCTATGGCTACACCTTC
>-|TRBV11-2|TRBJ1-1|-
CASSWGGGPEAFF
TGTGCCAGCAGTTGGGGGGGAGGCCCCGAAGCTTTCTTT
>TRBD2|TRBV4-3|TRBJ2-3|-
CASSQGTSGSTDTQYF
TGCGCCAGCAGCCAAGGGACTAGCGGTAGCACAGATACGCAGTATTTT
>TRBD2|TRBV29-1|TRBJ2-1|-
CSPEGLAGALGSYNEQFF
TGCAGCCCCGAGGGACTAGCGGGCGCGCTTGGCTCCTACAATGAGCAGTTCTTC
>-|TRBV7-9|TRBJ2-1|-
CASGGGGTYNEQFF
TGTGCCAGCGGTGGAGGGGGGACTTACAATGAGCAGTTCTTC
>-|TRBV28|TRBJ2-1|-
CASSFRAFSSYNEQFF
TGTGCCAGCAGTTTCCGGGCGTTTAGCTCCTACAATGAGCAGTTCTTC
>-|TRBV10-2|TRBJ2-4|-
CASSEVTGAGKNIQYF
TGCGCCAGCAGTGAGGTGACGGGAGCGGGTAAAAACATTCAGTACTTC
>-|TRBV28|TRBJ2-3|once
CASSFSGDTQYF
TGTGCCAGCAGTTTCTCGGGAGATACGCAGTATTTT
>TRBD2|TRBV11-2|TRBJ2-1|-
CASSLTRGGNEQFF
TGTGCCAGCAGCCTTACCCGGGGAGGGAATGAGCAGTTCTTC
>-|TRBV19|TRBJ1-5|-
CASSILQDNQPQHF
TGTGCCAGTAGTATTTTACAGGACAATCAGCCCCAGCATTTT
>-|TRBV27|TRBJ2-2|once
CASSLLRGGELFF
TGTGCCAGCAGTTTACTCAGAGGCGGGGAGCTGTTTTTT
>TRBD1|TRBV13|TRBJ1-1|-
CASSRRGMTEAFF
TGTGCCAGCAGCCGCAGGGGGATGACTGAAGCTTTCTTT
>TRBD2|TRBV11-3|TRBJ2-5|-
CASSSTSGLQETQYF
TGTGCCAGCAGCTCGACTAGCGGGCTTCAAGAGACCCAGTACTTC
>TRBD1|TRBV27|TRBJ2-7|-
CASSPTGVYEQYF
TGTGCCAGCAGTCCCACAGGGGTTTACGAGCAGTACTTC
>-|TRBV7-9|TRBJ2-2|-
CASSPFGTGELFF
TGTGCCAGCAGCCCCTTTGGAACCGGGGAGCTGTTTTTT
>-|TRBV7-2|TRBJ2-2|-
CASSLGRGFVARELFF
TGTGCCAGCAGCTTAGGCCGGGGATTCGTGGCCCGGGAGCTGTTTTTT
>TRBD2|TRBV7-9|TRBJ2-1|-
CASKLGAGVDNEQFF
TGTGCCAGCAAACTCGGGGCGGGAGTTGACAATGAGCAGTTCTTC
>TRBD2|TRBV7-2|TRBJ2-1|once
CASSNSGRPYNEQFF
TGTGCCAGCAGCAATAGCGGGCGACCCTACAATGAGCAGTTCTTC